This TCR beta chain was profiled in a study of siplizumab effects on memory and regulatory T cells. Assay: immunoSEQ multiplex PCR; the TCRdb copy retains only in-frame clones and omits some. The table lists 45,000 to 60,000 clones, roughly 87% of them singletons, with approximately 0.3% in the top ten. This clonotype was obtained from a human donor in good health. The sample was naive CD8+ T cells sorted from blood.

Written as DNA, the CDR3 is TGTGCCAGTAGTACAGGACACGGTCGGTCCTACGAGCAGTACTTC. Translating gives CASSTGHGRSYEQYF. This chain links TRBV19 with TRBJ2-7; tentative D call: TRBD1 (5 bases). The CDR3 sequence is 15 residues long. The ends were cut back, 4 bases at V and 1 base at J, with 14 bases in the middle. CDR1 is LNHDA, CDR2 SQIVND, per germline (reference sequence).